The 11 T cell receptor beta chains below come from one sample, sequenced in a study of T cell responses to AZD1222 COVID-19 vaccine. Profiled with immunoSEQ multiplex PCR; TCRdb holds only in-frame clones, not every one. The sample holds approximately 170,000 clones; around 87% are singletons and the top ten take around 6.9%. The sequences come from peripheral blood, collected on day 0 of AZD1222 vaccination. The receptors originated from an adult in good health.

The chain has TRBV5-6 and TRBJ1-2; 10 bases are a match to TRBD1. The germline V gene has CDR1 SGHDT and CDR2 YYEEEE. V lost 3 bases to trimming and J lost 5 bases; unmatched junction nucleotides: 10. This CDR3 has 16 residues. The DNA of the CDR3 is TGTGCCAGCAGCTACGAGACAGGGGGCGTTGGGTATGGCTACACCTTC. This translates into CASSYETGGVGYGYTF.

The chain employs TRBV6-5 and TRBJ1-1, with D perhaps TRBD1 (6 bases). The V end was cut by 6 bases, the J end by 2 bases, with 16 bases between. CDR1 is MNHEY, CDR2 SVGAGI, per germline. The CDR3 is 15 residues long. CDR3 nucleotides: TGTGCCAGCAGGGAGAGGGACACGGGAAACACTGAAGCTTTCTTT. This codes for CASRERDTGNTEAFF.

The chain has TRBV19 and TRBJ1-2, with a possible D match to TRBD1 (6 bases). Per germline, CDR1 LNHDA and CDR2 SQIVND (reference sequence). The CDR3 is 16 residues long. V lost 6 bases to trimming and J lost 3 bases, with 20 bases between them. This CDR3 reads CASRGEGTKRHYGYTF. The CDR3 DNA follows: TGTGCCAGTAGGGGGGAAGGGACAAAACGCCACTATGGCTACACCTTC.

This clone was counted a few times. V and J are TRBV6-2 or TRBV6-3 and TRBJ2-7; TRBD1 aligns across 8 bases. Germline CDR1 MNHEY, CDR2 SVGEGT. The CDR3 runs to 16 residues. Unmatched junction bases numbered 11, after V lost 3 bases and J lost 4 bases. The CDR3 DNA reads as TGTGCCAGCAGTTATCAACCCGGACAGGGCATGTACGAGCAGTACTTC. It is translated as CASSYQPGQGMYEQYF.

V usage is TRBV12-3 or TRBV12-4 and J usage is TRBJ1-6; no firm D call. The V end was cut by 8 bases, the J end by 10 bases, with 12 bases between. This CDR3 region has 12 residues. CDR3 sequence (DNA): TGTGCCAGCCGCCTTCTGCGGTCACCCCTCCACTTT. Translating gives CASRLLRSPLHF.

The chain links TRBV9 to TRBJ1-1; D perhaps matches TRBD1 (6 bases). Germline V gene lookup returns CDR1 SGDLS and CDR2 YYNGEE. Between the trimmed V and J ends, which lost 4 bases and 4 bases, there was a span of 11 bases. The CDR3 consists of 13 residues. The CDR3 protein is CASSQGGGTEAFF. The CDR3 DNA reads as TGTGCCAGCAGCCAAGGGGGGGGCACTGAAGCTTTCTTT.

V gene TRBV12-3 or TRBV12-4 combines with J gene TRBJ1-4; TRBD1 is a possible D gene (5 bases). This CDR3 spans 13 amino acids. V was trimmed by 6 bases and J by 8 bases, leaving 13 bases between them. The CDR3 coding sequence is TGTGCCAGCAGCAAGGGGAATCGGGAAAAACTGTTTTTT. Translation: CASSKGNREKLFF.

This chain connects TRBV6-5 to TRBJ1-4; the D gene is possibly TRBD1 (5 bases). Trimming shortened V by 2 bases and J by 0 bases, and 10 bases separated the two germline ends. The CDR3 is 16 residues long. Germline CDR1 and CDR2: MNHEY and SVGAGI. CDR3 protein: CASSYLQGATNEKLFF. CDR3 sequence (DNA): TGTGCCAGCAGTTACCTCCAGGGTGCAACTAATGAAAAACTGTTTTTT.

The genes are TRBV5-1 and TRBJ2-7, with a weak D call TRBD1 (5 bases). The CDR3 consists of 13 residues. V lost 2 bases and J 1 base, leaving 7 bases between the germline ends. Germline-derived CDR1 and CDR2 are SGHRS and YFSETQ. The CDR3 reads CASSFQGSYEQYF. CDR3 DNA sequence: TGCGCCAGCAGCTTCCAGGGATCCTACGAGCAGTACTTC. The whole variable domain, filled in from reference TRBV5-1 and TRBJ2-7, reads KAGVTQTPRYLIKTRGQQVTLSCSPISGHRSVSWYQQTPGQGLQFLFEYFSETQRNKGNFPGRFSGRQFSNSRSEMNVSTLELGDSALYLCASSFQGSYEQYFGPGTRLTVT.

The chain recombines TRBV5-4 with TRBJ1-1; D is undetermined. The V gene lost 4 bases and the J gene lost 0 bases, with 7 bases spanning the gap. Germline V gene sequence: CDR1 SGHNT, CDR2 YYREEE (reference sequence). The CDR3 is made up of 13 amino acids. For the CDR3, the DNA is TGTGCCAGCAGCCCGGACTTGAACACTGAAGCTTTCTTT. Translated: CASSPDLNTEAFF.

This clone came up once. The chain uses TRBV7-9 and TRBJ2-2; D possibly corresponds to TRBD2 (5 bases). The V end was cut by 4 bases, the J end by 5 bases, with 11 bases between. The CDR3 length is 14 residues. Germline CDR1 and CDR2: SEHNR and FQNEAQ (reference sequence). The CDR3 nucleotides read TGTGCCAGCAGCTCCCCGTCGGGGACCGGGGAGCTGTTTTTT. It translates to CASSSPSGTGELFF.